This is a list of T cell receptor beta chains from one sample in a study of blood T cell repertoires in COVID-19. Profiled with immunoSEQ multiplex PCR; TCRdb holds only in-frame clones, not every one. The sample records more than 300,000 clones, around 90% being singletons. The sequencing sample was made of PBMCs or T cells enriched from blood (not recorded which). Every receptor here comes from a woman aged 30 to 39 who had recovered from COVID-19. CDR3s leave out the opening cysteine and the closing phenylalanine or tryptophan.

v_call,j_call,cdr3_aa
TRBV29-1,TRBJ1-2,SALGGYGYT
TRBV27,TRBJ1-6,ASSFVQGSPLH
TRBV7-9,TRBJ1-2,ASSLAEGGYT
TRBV11-1,TRBJ2-2,ATRRGSGTGELF
TRBV7-9,TRBJ1-5,ASSSRPGDQPQH
TRBV18,TRBJ1-5,ASSRPGTGVPNQPQH
TRBV7-6,TRBJ1-5,ASSQTGGAEPQH
TRBV27,TRBJ1-2,ASSERGLGDYGYT
TRBV27,TRBJ1-6,ASSFGTGANSPLH
TRBV19,TRBJ2-7,ASSQGLAVPYEQY
TRBV7-8,TRBJ1-1,ASSIQQGGGTEAF
TRBV5-5,TRBJ1-4,ASSGGPRNEKLF
TRBV4-1,TRBJ1-6,ASSQGQSYNSPLH
TRBV24-1,TRBJ2-1,ATSEGGYNEQF
TRBV9,TRBJ1-2,ASSAGQGEGYT
TRBV10-3,TRBJ2-3,AINSGGAPDTQY
TRBV18,TRBJ2-7,ASSQAEAGNYEQY
TRBV18,TRBJ2-2,ASSPRTSGGARTGELF
TRBV10-3,TRBJ1-6,AIRTQGDMNSPLH
TRBV14,TRBJ1-2,ASSQGRKNRYT
TRBV28,TRBJ1-2,ASAQVYGYT
TRBV9,TRBJ1-4,ASSTGTGVRTNEKLF
TRBV7-9,TRBJ1-6,ASSRGGAGNSPLH
TRBV30,TRBJ1-2,AWSVQVGYT
TRBV3-1/TRBV3-2,TRBJ1-2,ASSQESGGSPVYGYT
TRBV10-2,TRBJ2-1,ASRSTGDNEQF
TRBV4-3,TRBJ1-1,ASSQDWTGIMTEAF
TRBV6-5,TRBJ1-2,ASSIRDTNPYT
TRBV15,TRBJ1-4,ATSRVVGRSNEKLF
TRBV2,TRBJ2-5,ASSEALRGGGQETQY
TRBV30,TRBJ2-7,AGNRGYDEQY
TRBV6-5,TRBJ2-7,ASRIGTSEFYEQY
TRBV4-2,TRBJ2-1,ASSQGAGGGDEQF
TRBV7-6,TRBJ2-3,ASSLGTGVSTDTQY
TRBV11-3,TRBJ1-1,ASSRRGKTEAF
TRBV18,TRBJ2-3,ASSPIASGGASTDTQY
TRBV30,TRBJ1-4,ALRAEEKLF
TRBV30,TRBJ1-2,ASDRDLGYGYT
TRBV5-6,TRBJ1-6,ASSLTGVTPLH
TRBV30,TRBJ1-1,AWSQGLSNTEAF
TRBV2,TRBJ2-3,ASARDRAYADTQY
TRBV24-1,TRBJ1-5,ATSDTRTVDQPQH
TRBV6-2/TRBV6-3,TRBJ1-2,ASSFRTGKGFEIVVDGYT
TRBV4-3,TRBJ2-1,ASSQEGPVAEQF
TRBV20-1,TRBJ1-5,SASRQGFSQPQH